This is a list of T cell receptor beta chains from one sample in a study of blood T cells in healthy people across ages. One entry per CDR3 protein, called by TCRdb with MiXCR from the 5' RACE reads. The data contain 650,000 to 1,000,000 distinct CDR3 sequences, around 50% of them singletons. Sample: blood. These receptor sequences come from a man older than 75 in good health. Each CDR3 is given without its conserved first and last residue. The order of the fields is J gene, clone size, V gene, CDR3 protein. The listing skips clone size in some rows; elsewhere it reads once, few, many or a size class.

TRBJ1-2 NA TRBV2 ASNSAGPGGYT
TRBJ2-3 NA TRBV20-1 SAALAGGVDTQY
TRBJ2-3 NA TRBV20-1 SARESARAQY
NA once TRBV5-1 ASSRPTGGLEQY
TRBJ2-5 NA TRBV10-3 AISEAEAAQETQY
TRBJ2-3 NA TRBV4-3 ASSQGGSRTDTQY
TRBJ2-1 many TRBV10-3 AISESAVGGLNEQF
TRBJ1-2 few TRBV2 ASNSRTGGGYT
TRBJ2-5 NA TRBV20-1 SARVLAGAQETQY
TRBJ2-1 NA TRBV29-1 SVDREGDSYNEQF
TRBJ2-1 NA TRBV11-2 ASSLSRADNEQF
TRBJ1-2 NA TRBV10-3 AISEDAGALNYGYT
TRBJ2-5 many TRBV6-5 ASKIQPGQGETQY
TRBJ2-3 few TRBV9 ASSGTSGRAGDTQY
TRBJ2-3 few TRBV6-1 ASRGYGAESTDTQY